The 10 T cell receptor beta chains below were found in one sample sequenced in a study of blood T cell repertoires in COVID-19. TCRdb's copy holds only in-frame clones and misses some; the assay was immunoSEQ multiplex PCR. The data show hundreds of thousands of clones, roughly 90% seen once. Input material: PBMCs or T cells enriched from blood (not recorded which). These receptors were collected from a woman aged 25 to 45 who had recovered from COVID-19.

The J gene is TRBJ2-1, the V gene TRBV2; maybe TRBD2 (6 bases). V was cut by 6 bases and J by 13 bases, with 19 bases left in between. CDR3 length equals 13 residues. The germline gives CDR1 SNHLY, CDR2 FYNNEI. In DNA form, the CDR3 reads TGTGCCAGCAGGGTCCTCCTAAACGGGAGACAGTTCTTC. Translating gives CASRVLLNGRQFF.

CDR3 nucleotide sequence: TGTGCCAGCAGAGACTTGGGAAGCGGGGGGCATGAGCAGTTCTTC. Protein product: CASRDLGSGGHEQFF. This chain uses TRBV6-5 with TRBJ2-1; 9 positions agree with TRBD2. The V segment lost 6 bases and the J segment 8 bases; nucleotides outside the gene matches: 11. Per germline, CDR1 MNHEY and CDR2 SVGAGI. The CDR3 length is 15 residues.

The rearrangement uses TRBV5-1 and TRBJ2-3; TRBD2 is a possible D gene (5 bases). CDR1 and CDR2 (germline): SGHRS, YFSETQ. The ends were cut back, 5 bases at V and 6 bases at J, with 16 bases in the middle. The CDR3 totals 14 residues. CDR3 protein: CASSWRTAADTQYF. The CDR3 DNA sequence: TGCGCCAGCAGTTGGAGGACGGCGGCGGATACGCAGTATTTT.

The genes are TRBV28 and TRBJ1-2, with D perhaps matching TRBD1 (6 bases). Germline V gene sequence: CDR1 MDHEN, CDR2 SYDVKM. Deletions cut 9 bases from V and 1 base from J, with 12 bases between. The CDR3 has 13 amino acids. Here the CDR3 DNA reads TGTGCCAGTTGGACAGTTGATAACTATGGCTACACCTTC. It is translated as CASWTVDNYGYTF.

This clone was recorded once. The V call is TRBV9, the J call TRBJ1-2, with TRBD1 matching 8 bases. Looked up from germline, CDR1 is SGDLS and CDR2 is YYNGEE. This CDR3 region has 18 residues. With V trimmed by 0 bases and J by 3 bases, 13 bases remained unmatched. The CDR3 here is CASSVEASGGSIHYGYTF. DNA for the CDR3: TGTGCCAGCAGCGTAGAGGCCTCAGGGGGCAGCATCCACTATGGCTACACCTTC.

The chain recombines TRBV4-3 with TRBJ2-1, with a tentative D call TRBD2 (5 bases). The germline CDR1 and CDR2 sequences are LGHNA and YSLEER. The CDR3 covers 17 residues. Trimming shortened V by 0 bases and J by 2 bases, and 14 bases separated the two germline ends. The CDR3: CASSQDLMGETYNEQFF. DNA for the CDR3: TGCGCCAGCAGCCAAGATCTAATGGGAGAGACCTACAATGAGCAGTTCTTC.

This chain uses TRBV7-2 with TRBJ2-1; possible D gene TRBD2, 6 bases. There are 13 residues in the CDR3. V was cut by 1 base and J by 8 bases, with 9 bases left in between. Germline CDR1 and CDR2: SGHTA and FQGNSA. The CDR3 reads CASSLGTTYEQFF. CDR3 in DNA: TGTGCCAGCAGCTTAGGGACTACCTATGAGCAGTTCTTC.

The rearrangement links TRBV28 to TRBJ1-1, with D possibly TRBD1 on 6 matching bases. Trimming pared 3 bases from V and 3 bases from J, leaving 17 bases between. CDR1 is MDHEN, CDR2 SYDVKM, per germline. The CDR3 has 16 amino acids. CDR3 nucleotides: TGTGCCAGCAGTTTTCCTCCTGACAGGCCCTACACTGAAGCTTTCTTT. Translation: CASSFPPDRPYTEAFF.

The chain combines TRBV28 with TRBJ1-3; TRBD1 might be the D (5 bases). The CDR3 length is 15 residues. Germline V gene data show CDR1 as MDHEN and CDR2 as SYDVKM. The V end was cut by 5 bases, the J end by 0 bases, with 11 bases between. The CDR3 DNA is TGTGCCAGCAGTCCGACAGCTTACTCTGGAAACACCATATATTTT. Protein product: CASSPTAYSGNTIYF. The complete variable domain, with remaining parts taken from reference TRBV28 and TRBJ1-3, reads DVKVTQSSRYLVKRTGEKVFLECVQDMDHENMFWYRQDPGLGLRLIYFSYDVKMKEKGDIPEGYSVSREKKERFSLILESASTNQTSMYLCASSPTAYSGNTIYFGEGSWLTVV.

The rearrangement joins TRBV29-1 to TRBJ1-2; D perhaps matches TRBD1 (5 bases). V gave up 3 bases and J gave up 7 bases, with 12 bases separating them. This CDR3 has 12 amino acids. Per germline, CDR1 SQVTM and CDR2 ANQGSEA. The CDR3 DNA reads as TGCAGCGTTGACAGGGACGGGAGTGGCTACACCTTC. It codes for CSVDRDGSGYTF.